This entry features one TCR beta chain sequence. The data stem from a study of blood T cell repertoires in COVID-19. Turning to the study itself: There were acute and convalescent COVID-19 samples, and they came from the United States, Italy and Spain. Nucleic acid was either cDNA or gDNA, and it came from T cells, B-cell-depleted T cells, or PBMCs.

Source study methods: Estimation of nucleated cell counts relied on the amplification of reference gene primers. The method was immunoSEQ multiplex PCR; TCRdb's version includes in-frame clones alone and lacks a portion of them. V and J calls and clone size are as listed in that table; D and trimming were resolved from the DNA. This table has fewer than 80,000 clones, roughly 80% appearing once. This clonotype originated in a man aged 55-75 years with acute or convalescent COVID-19. The sample comprised peripheral blood.

CDR3 region: CASSVRSSDYGYTF. The DNA of the CDR3 is TGTGCCAGCAGCGTAAGGAGTAGCGACTATGGCTACACCTTC. The rearrangement uses TRBV9 and TRBJ1-2, with no clear D. The germline gives CDR1 SGDLS, CDR2 YYNGEE. This CDR3 spans 14 amino acids. The ends were cut back, 1 base at V and 3 bases at J, with 10 bases in the middle.